This TCR beta chain was identified during a study of cytomegalovirus exposure and HLA in healthy donors. Study-level results: Most TCR sequences were rare, but some public TCRs occurred in many donors.

As regards this clone: Its antigen is as yet unknown.

The germline V gene encodes CDR1 SGHDT and CDR2 YYEEEE. Trimming took 4 bases from V and 9 from J; bases not matched to a gene: 6. CDR3 length: 15 residues. Sequencing used immunoSEQ multiplex PCR; TCRdb keeps in-frame clones, though not all of them. Here the sample spans about 330,000 clones, 86% being singletons. The clonotype originates from a woman younger than 35 in good health and CMV-seronegative. Sample: PBMCs. This sequence joins TRBV5-6 and TRBJ2-1; 14 bases map to TRBD2. CDR3 DNA: TGTGCCAGCAGCCTAGGACTAGCGGGAGGATTTGAGCAGTTCTTC. Translated: CASSLGLAGGFEQFF.